This T cell receptor beta chain is from a study of T cell changes during pregnancy in multiple sclerosis. This CDR3 is 16 amino acids long. Germline CDR1 and CDR2: LNHDA and SQIVND (reference sequence). V was shortened by 6 bases and J by 7 bases, with 22 bases between the two germline ends. Measured with immunoSEQ multiplex PCR; TCRdb has only the in-frame clones, and not every one. This table has tens of thousands of clones, about nine tenths appearing once. Sequenced material: peripheral blood, taken before pregnancy. The genes are TRBV19 and TRBJ2-1, with D tentatively TRBD2 (6 bases). The receptor comes from a female donor with multiple sclerosis, enrolled in a pregnancy study. For the CDR3, the DNA is TGTGCCAGTAGCCAAGAAGGCGGGTTCGGGGGAAATGAGCAGTTCTTC. Protein: CASSQEGGFGGNEQFF.